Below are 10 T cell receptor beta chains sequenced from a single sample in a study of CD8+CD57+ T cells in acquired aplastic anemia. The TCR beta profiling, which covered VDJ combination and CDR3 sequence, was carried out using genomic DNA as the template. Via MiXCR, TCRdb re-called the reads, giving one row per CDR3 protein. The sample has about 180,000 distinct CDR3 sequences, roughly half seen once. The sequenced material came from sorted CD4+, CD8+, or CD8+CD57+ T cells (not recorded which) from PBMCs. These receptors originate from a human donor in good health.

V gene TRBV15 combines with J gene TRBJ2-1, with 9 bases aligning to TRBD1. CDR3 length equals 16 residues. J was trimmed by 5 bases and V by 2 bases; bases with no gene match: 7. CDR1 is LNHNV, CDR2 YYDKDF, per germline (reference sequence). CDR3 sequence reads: CATSRPWTGVNNEQFF. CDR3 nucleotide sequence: TGTGCCACCAGCAGACCCTGGACAGGGGTGAACAATGAGCAGTTCTTC.

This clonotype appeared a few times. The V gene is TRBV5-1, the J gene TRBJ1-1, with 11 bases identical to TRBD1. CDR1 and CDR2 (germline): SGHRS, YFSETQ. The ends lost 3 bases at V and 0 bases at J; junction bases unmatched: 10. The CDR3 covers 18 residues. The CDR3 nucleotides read TGCGCCAGCAGCTCAGGGCCGGACAGGGGGCGGATGAACACTGAAGCTTTCTTT. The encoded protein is CASSSGPDRGRMNTEAFF.

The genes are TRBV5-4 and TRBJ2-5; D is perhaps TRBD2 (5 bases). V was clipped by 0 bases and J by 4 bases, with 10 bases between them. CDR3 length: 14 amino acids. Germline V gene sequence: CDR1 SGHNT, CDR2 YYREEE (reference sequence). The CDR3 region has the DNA TGTGCCAGCAGCTTGGAAGGAGGCTCAGAGACCCAGTACTTC. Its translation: CASSLEGGSETQYF.

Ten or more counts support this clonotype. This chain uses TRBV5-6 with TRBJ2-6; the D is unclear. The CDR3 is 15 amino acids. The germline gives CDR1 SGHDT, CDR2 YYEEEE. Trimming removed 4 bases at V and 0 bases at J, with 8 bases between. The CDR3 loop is CASSRPSSGANVLTF. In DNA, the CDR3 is TGTGCCAGCAGCCGACCCAGCTCTGGGGCCAACGTCCTGACTTTC. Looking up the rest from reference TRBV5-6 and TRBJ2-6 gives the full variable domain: DAGVTQSPTHLIKTRGQQVTLRCSPKSGHDTVSWYQQALGQGPQFIFQYYEEEERQRGNFPDRFSGHQFPNYSSELNVNALLLGDSALYLCASSRPSSGANVLTFGAGSRLTVL.

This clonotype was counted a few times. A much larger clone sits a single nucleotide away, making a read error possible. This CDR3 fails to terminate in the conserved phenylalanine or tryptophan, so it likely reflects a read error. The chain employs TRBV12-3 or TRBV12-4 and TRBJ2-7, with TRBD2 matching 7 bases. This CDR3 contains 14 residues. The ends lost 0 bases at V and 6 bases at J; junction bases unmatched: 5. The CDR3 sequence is CASSLAGGPVEQYS. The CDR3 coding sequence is TGTGCCAGCAGTTTAGCGGGAGGGCCGGTCGAGCAGTACTCC.

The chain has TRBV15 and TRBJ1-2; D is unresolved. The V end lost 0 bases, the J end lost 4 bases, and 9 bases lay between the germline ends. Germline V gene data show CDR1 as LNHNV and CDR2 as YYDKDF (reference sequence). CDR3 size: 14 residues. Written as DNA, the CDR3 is TGTGCCACCAGCAGAGAAAAGGGCTCCTATGGCTACACCTTC. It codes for CATSREKGSYGYTF. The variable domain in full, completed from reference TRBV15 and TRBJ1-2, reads DAMVIQNPRYQVTQFGKPVTLSCSQTLNHNVMYWYQQKSSQAPKLLFHYYDKDFNNEADTPDNFQSRRPNTSFCFLDIRSPGLGDTAMYLCATSREKGSYGYTFGSGTRLTVV.

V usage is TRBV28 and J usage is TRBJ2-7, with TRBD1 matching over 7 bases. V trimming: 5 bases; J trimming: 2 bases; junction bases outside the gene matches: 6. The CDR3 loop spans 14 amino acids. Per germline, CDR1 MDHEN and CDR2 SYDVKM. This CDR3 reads CASSEAGTAYEQYF. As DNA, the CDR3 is TGTGCCAGCAGTGAGGCCGGGACAGCCTACGAGCAGTACTTC. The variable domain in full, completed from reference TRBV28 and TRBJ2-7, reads DVKVTQSSRYLVKRTGEKVFLECVQDMDHENMFWYRQDPGLGLRLIYFSYDVKMKEKGDIPEGYSVSREKKERFSLILESASTNQTSMYLCASSEAGTAYEQYFGPGTRLTVT.

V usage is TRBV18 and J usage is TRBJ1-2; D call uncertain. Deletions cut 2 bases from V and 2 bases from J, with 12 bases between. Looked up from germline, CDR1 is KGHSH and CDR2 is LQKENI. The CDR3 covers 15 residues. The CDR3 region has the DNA TGTGCCAGCTCACCAGCACCAGGAGCGAACTATGGCTACACCTTC. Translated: CASSPAPGANYGYTF.

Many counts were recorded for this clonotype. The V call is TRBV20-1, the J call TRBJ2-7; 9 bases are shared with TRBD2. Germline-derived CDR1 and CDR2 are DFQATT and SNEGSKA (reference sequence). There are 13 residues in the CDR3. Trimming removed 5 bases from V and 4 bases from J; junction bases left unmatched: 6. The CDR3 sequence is CSARSGRSYEQYF. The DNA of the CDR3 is TGCAGTGCTCGGAGCGGGAGGTCTTACGAGCAGTACTTC.

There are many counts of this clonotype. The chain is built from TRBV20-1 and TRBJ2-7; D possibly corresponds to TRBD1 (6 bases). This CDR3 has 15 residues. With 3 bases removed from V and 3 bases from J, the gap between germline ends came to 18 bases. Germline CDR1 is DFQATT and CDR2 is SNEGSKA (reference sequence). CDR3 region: CSARRDTSPNYEQYF. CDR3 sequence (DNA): TGCAGTGCTAGGAGGGACACCAGCCCGAACTACGAGCAGTACTTC.